The next 20 T cell receptor beta chains were all read from a single sample in a study of CD8 T cells in ankylosing spondylitis. Antigens for these TCRs are unknown. Study results and caveats: For ankylosing spondylitis blood, a TCR beta motif of roughly 8 highly homologous variants appeared characteristic.

TCRdb fed the 5' RACE reads into MiXCR, producing one record per CDR3 protein. The table lists some 100,000 distinct CDR3 sequences, just under 9% of them singletons, with approximately 30% in the top ten. The material sequenced was blood, either unsorted or a sorted T cell fraction (not recorded which). The receptor set was obtained from a male donor with ankylosing spondylitis.

This clonotype has just a few counts. This chain connects TRBV11-2 to TRBJ1-3, with D perhaps TRBD1 (6 bases). This CDR3 is 15 amino acids long. In germline, CDR1 is SGHAT, CDR2 FQNNGV. Trimming pared 5 bases from V and 2 bases from J, leaving 13 bases between. The CDR3 is CASSPGTGTGNTIYF. The DNA for the CDR3 is TGTGCCAGCAGCCCAGGAACAGGGACTGGAAACACCATATATTTT.

J is TRBJ1-6 and V is TRBV27, with D possibly being TRBD1 (5 bases). The V gene's germline CDR1 is MNHEY and CDR2 SMNVEV (reference sequence). V shed 3 bases and J shed 8 bases, with 11 bases lying between them. This CDR3 is built from 14 residues. The CDR3, as DNA: TGTGCCAGCAGTTTCCAAGGAGGGGATTCACCCCTCCACTTT. This encodes CASSFQGGDSPLHF.

In this sample, this clonotype turned up a few times. The V gene is TRBV12-3 or TRBV12-4, the J gene TRBJ2-7; the D gene is possibly TRBD2 (5 bases). The length of the CDR3 is 13 residues. V was cut by 5 bases and J by 4 bases, with 12 bases left in between. The DNA for the CDR3 is TGTGCCAGCAGTCTCGGACTTAAATACGAGCAGTACGTC. Amino acids: CASSLGLKYEQYV.

This chain uses TRBV2 with TRBJ2-7; 8 bases map to TRBD1. The J segment lost 4 bases and the V segment lost 11 bases, leaving 10 bases of the junction unmatched. The CDR3 is 13 amino acids. Germline CDR1 SNHLY, CDR2 FYNNEI. The CDR3 DNA reads as TGTGCCTACATCCGGGACAGGCCTTACGAGCAGTACTTC. It is translated as CAYIRDRPYEQYF. The full variable domain, rest sourced from reference TRBV2 and TRBJ2-7, is EPEVTQTPSHQVTQMGQEVILRCVPISNHLYFYWYRQILGQKVEFLVSFYNNEISEKSEIFDDQFSVERPDGSNFTLKIRSTKLEDSAMYFCAYIRDRPYEQYFGPGTRLTVT.

This clonotype was counted between two and nine times. This chain joins TRBV7-9 and TRBJ2-7, with D perhaps TRBD1 or TRBD2 (6 bases each). V gave up 3 bases and J gave up 4 bases, with 10 bases separating them. Germline V lookup: CDR1 SEHNR, CDR2 FQNEAQ (reference sequence). The CDR3 contains 13 residues. CDR3 bases: TGTGCCAGCAGCTTGGGGGGCCATTACGAGCAGTACGTC. It yields the protein CASSLGGHYEQYV.

This clonotype was seen ten or more times. J is TRBJ2-3 and V is TRBV25-1; TRBD1 matches at 11 bases. CDR1 and CDR2 from the germline V gene are MGHDK and SYGVNS. CDR3 size: 16 residues. V was clipped by 3 bases and J by 6 bases; unmatched bases: 8. The CDR3 nucleotides are TGTGCCAGCAGTGAGTTTGGGACAGGGGGATCTGATACGCAGTATTTT. Translated, it gives CASSEFGTGGSDTQYF.

V is TRBV24-1 and J is TRBJ2-5; 10 bases fit TRBD2. With 0 bases clipped from V and 4 bases from J, the junction kept 4 bases outside the gene matches. This CDR3 region has 16 residues. Germline V gene lookup returns CDR1 KGHDR and CDR2 SFDVKD. CDR3 in amino acids: CATSDLGLAGAETQYF. CDR3 bases: TGTGCCACCAGTGATTTGGGTCTAGCGGGAGCAGAGACCCAGTACTTC.

This clonotype was seen ten or more times. The chain recombines TRBV25-1 with TRBJ2-3, with unresolved D. The CDR3 covers 14 residues. The germline V gene has CDR1 MGHDK and CDR2 SYGVNS. Trimming took 1 base from V and 1 from J, leaving 6 bases between them. For the CDR3, the DNA is TGTGCCAGCAGTGAATTGGCGCGCACAGATACGCAGTATTTT. Its protein is CASSELARTDTQYF.

In its sample, this clonotype was seen many times. This sequence joins TRBV27 and TRBJ2-2; 13 bases match TRBD2. CDR3 length equals 15 residues. The V gene's germline CDR1 is MNHEY and CDR2 SMNVEV (reference sequence). V lost 8 bases to trimming and J lost 7 bases; unmatched junction nucleotides: 7. CDR3 DNA: TGTGCCAGCGCCCCCGGGACTAGCGGGAACGGGGAGCTGTTTTTT. Its translation: CASAPGTSGNGELFF.

The chain combines TRBV27 with TRBJ2-3; 11 bases agree with TRBD2. Germline CDR1 is MNHEY and CDR2 is SMNVEV (reference sequence). The CDR3 totals 16 residues. With V trimmed by 6 bases and J by 0 bases, 5 bases remained unmatched. The CDR3 coding sequence is TGTGCCAGCAGGGGACTAGCGGAAATTAGCACAGATACGCAGTATTTT. This translates into CASRGLAEISTDTQYF.

The chain joins TRBV5-1 to TRBJ1-1, with D unresolved. The CDR3 spans 13 residues. In germline, CDR1 is SGHRS, CDR2 YFSETQ. V was cut by 5 bases and J by 1 base, with 9 bases left in between. This CDR3 is CASSPAPNTEAFF. CDR3 DNA: TGCGCCAGCAGTCCCGCCCCGAACACTGAAGCTTTCTTT.

The gene calls are TRBV11-3 and TRBJ2-4, with D maybe TRBD1 (5 bases). CDR3 length equals 13 residues. The V and J ends lost 6 bases and 11 bases respectively, with 17 bases between them. Germline values: CDR1 SGHNT, CDR2 YENEEA. This CDR3 is CASRDTSGNVQYF. CDR3 nucleotide sequence: TGTGCCAGCAGGGACACTTCTGGGAACGTTCAGTACTTC.

The rearrangement links TRBV15 to TRBJ1-5; 8 nucleotides line up with TRBD1. There are 16 residues in the CDR3. The J segment lost 1 base and the V segment lost 1 base, leaving 3 bases of the junction unmatched. In germline, CDR1 is LNHNV, CDR2 YYDKDF (reference sequence). As DNA, the CDR3 is TGTGCCACCAGCAGAGGACAGGGGAAAAGCAATCAGCCCCAGCATTTT. Its translation is CATSRGQGKSNQPQHF.

The chain uses TRBV9 and TRBJ2-5, with TRBD1 as a possible D gene (6 bases). Per germline, CDR1 SGDLS and CDR2 YYNGEE. This CDR3 has 16 residues. V shed 0 bases and J shed 5 bases, with 17 bases lying between them. CDR3 residues: CASSVERAGVPETQYF. The CDR3 nucleotides are TGTGCCAGCAGCGTAGAAAGAGCAGGGGTCCCGGAGACCCAGTACTTC.

This clonotype was detected a few times. The chain couples TRBV18 to TRBJ2-7; D might be TRBD1 (6 bases). Trimming took off 3 bases at V and 1 base at J, with 10 bases between the two ends. This CDR3 has 14 residues. In germline, CDR1 is KGHSH, CDR2 LQKENI. CDR3: CASSPYRASYEQYF. CDR3 DNA sequence: TGTGCCAGCTCACCCTACAGGGCGTCCTACGAGCAGTACTTC.

The V gene is TRBV10-3, the J gene TRBJ1-1; 9 positions match TRBD1. Unmatched junction bases numbered 7, after V lost 11 bases and J lost 3 bases. This CDR3 is 13 amino acids long. Germline lookup yields CDR1 ENHRY and CDR2 SYGVKD. CDR3 residues: CAVGTGLHTEAFF. CDR3 nucleotide sequence: TGTGCCGTAGGGACAGGGTTGCACACTGAAGCTTTCTTT.

The rearrangement joins TRBV27 to TRBJ1-2; tentatively, D is TRBD1 (5 bases). CDR3 length equals 13 residues. Germline-derived CDR1 and CDR2 are MNHEY and SMNVEV (reference sequence). The ends were cut back, 6 bases at V and 4 bases at J, with 12 bases in the middle. The chain's CDR3 is CASSPEGLYGYTF. CDR3 DNA: TGTGCCAGCAGCCCCGAGGGACTCTATGGCTACACCTTC.

The chain couples TRBV7-9 to TRBJ2-1; D is possibly TRBD2 (5 bases). V was clipped by 1 base and J by 1 base, with 11 bases between them. This CDR3 has 16 residues. Germline V gives CDR1 SEHNR, CDR2 FQNEAQ (reference sequence). CDR3 in DNA: TGTGCCAGCAGCTTAGGGTCCCCGGGGTCCTACAATGAGCAGTTCTTC. Amino acid sequence: CASSLGSPGSYNEQFF.

This clonotype was observed a handful of times. This rearrangement joins TRBV6-1 to TRBJ2-7; TRBD1 might be the D (6 bases). From germline, CDR1 is MNHNS and CDR2 SASEGT. Trimming took 0 bases from V and 1 from J, leaving 13 bases between them. The CDR3 sequence is 16 residues long. The CDR3 is CASSEAQGGGSYEQYV. CDR3 DNA sequence: TGTGCCAGCAGTGAAGCGCAAGGGGGTGGATCCTACGAGCAGTACGTC.

This clonotype appeared a few times. The gene calls are TRBV19 and TRBJ2-1; D could derive from TRBD1 or TRBD2 (5 bases each). The germline V and J ends were trimmed by 0 bases and 2 bases, with 14 bases remaining between them. Germline V gene sequence: CDR1 LNHDA, CDR2 SQIVND (reference sequence). The CDR3 runs to 17 residues. The CDR3 sequence: CASSIEGGAGAYNEQFF. DNA for the CDR3: TGTGCCAGTAGTATAGAGGGTGGGGCGGGCGCCTACAATGAGCAGTTCTTC.